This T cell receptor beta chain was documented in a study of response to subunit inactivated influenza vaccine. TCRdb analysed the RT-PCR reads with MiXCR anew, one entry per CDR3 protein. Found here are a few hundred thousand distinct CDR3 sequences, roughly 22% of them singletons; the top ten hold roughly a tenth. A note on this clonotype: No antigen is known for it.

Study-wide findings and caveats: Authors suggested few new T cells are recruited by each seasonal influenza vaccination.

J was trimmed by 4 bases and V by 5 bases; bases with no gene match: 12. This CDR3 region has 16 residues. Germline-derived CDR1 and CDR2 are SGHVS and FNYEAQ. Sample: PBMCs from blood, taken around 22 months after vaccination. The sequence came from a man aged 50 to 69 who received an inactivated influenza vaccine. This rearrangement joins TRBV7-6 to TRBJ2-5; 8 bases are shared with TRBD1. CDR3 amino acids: CASSPGTGGIRETQYF. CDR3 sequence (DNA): TGTGCCAGCAGCCCAGGGACAGGCGGGATCCGAGAGACCCAGTACTTC.